These 22 T cell receptor beta chains were sequenced from one sample in a study of neurological immune-mediated disorders. TCRdb passed the 5' RACE reads through MiXCR, listing each CDR3 protein once. The table records about 59,000 distinct CDR3 sequences, around 3.4% of them present only once. Source material: PBMCs. These TCRs come from a woman aged 25 to 45 with multiple sclerosis.

Many counts were recorded for this clonotype. This likely comes from a read error, as the CDR3 has no conserved phenylalanine or tryptophan at its end. No DNA is shown, since the ends of the CDR3 on it are uncertain; the CDR3 is the one TCRdb lists. The V gene is TRBV10-3, the J gene TRBJ2-7; the table's D call TRBD2 went unverified against the DNA. CDR1 is ENHRY and CDR2 is SYGVKD in the germline V gene. Termini included, the CDR3 measures 11 amino acids. CDR3 loop: CAISSGGSRYL.

This clonotype has at least ten counts. This chain connects TRBV4-3 to TRBJ2-1; the D is unclear. Germline V gene lookup returns CDR1 LGHNA and CDR2 YSLEER. This CDR3 spans 15 amino acids. Trimming took 0 bases from V and 2 from J, leaving 8 bases between them. CDR3 region: CASSQDPDPYNEQFF. The CDR3 DNA sequence: TGCGCCAGCAGCCAAGATCCGGACCCCTACAATGAGCAGTTCTTC.

Many counts were recorded for this clonotype. The chain carries TRBV20-1 and TRBJ2-5; D is uncertain. Germline V gives CDR1 DFQATT, CDR2 SNEGSKA (reference sequence). The CDR3 loop spans 13 amino acids. With 4 bases removed from V and 2 bases from J, the gap between germline ends came to 11 bases. The CDR3 coding sequence is TGCAGTGCTATTACCACTGAACAAGAGACCCAGTACTTC. Translating it yields CSAITTEQETQYF.

This clonotype has a count of ten or more. This chain connects TRBV20-1 to TRBJ2-5; TRBD2 matches 9 bases. Germline loops: CDR1 DFQATT, CDR2 SNEGSKA (reference sequence). CDR3 length: 14 residues. Germline trimming cut 6 bases from V and 5 bases from J; bases unmatched to any gene: 10. CDR3: CSAHDSGGWETQYF. In DNA form, the CDR3 reads TGCAGTGCCCATGATAGCGGGGGTTGGGAGACCCAGTACTTC.

This clonotype was observed many times. The chain has TRBV5-1 and TRBJ1-1; D not certain. The CDR3 covers 14 residues. Trimming left V 0 bases short and J 4 bases short, with 10 bases between. CDR1 and CDR2 (germline): SGHRS, YFSETQ. The CDR3 protein is CASSLAARATEAFF. As DNA, the CDR3 is TGCGCCAGCAGCTTGGCCGCCAGAGCCACTGAAGCTTTCTTT.

The sample holds many counts of this clonotype. The V and J genes are TRBV10-3 and TRBJ1-2, with D perhaps TRBD1 (5 bases). The V end lost 1 base, the J end lost 3 bases, and 9 bases lay between the germline ends. Germline V gene lookup returns CDR1 ENHRY and CDR2 SYGVKD. The CDR3 has 14 residues. The CDR3 DNA reads TGTGCCATCAGTGAGTTGATGGGGGACTATGGCTACACCTTC. Translation: CAISELMGDYGYTF.

This chain uses TRBV20-1 with TRBJ1-4; TRBD1 matches at 7 bases. Germline V gene data show CDR1 as DFQATT and CDR2 as SNEGSKA (reference sequence). This CDR3 has 21 amino acids. Trimming cost V 1 base and J 1 base; bases outside gene matches: 21. DNA for the CDR3: TGCAGTGCTAGAGCTCTTTCAGGGGGGACATTTCTTGGTGGAACTAATGAAAAACTGTTTTTT. It yields the protein CSARALSGGTFLGGTNEKLFF.

Ten or more counts support this clonotype. This chain links TRBV6-6 with TRBJ1-6; possible D gene TRBD1, 5 bases. Trimming pared 7 bases from V and 7 bases from J, leaving 8 bases between. This CDR3 is built from 12 residues. Germline V lookup: CDR1 MNHNY, CDR2 SVGAGI (reference sequence). Here the CDR3 reads CASMGGNSPLHF. In DNA form, the CDR3 reads TGTGCCAGCATGGGGGGGAATTCACCCCTCCACTTT.

The table lists this clonotype with a few counts. The chain couples TRBV5-1 to TRBJ2-3; the D is unclear. Germline-derived CDR1 and CDR2 are SGHRS and YFSETQ. The CDR3 length is 13 residues. V lost 4 bases to trimming and J lost 2 bases, with 8 bases between them. The CDR3 loop is CASSILPTDTQYF. Here the CDR3 DNA reads TGCGCCAGCAGCATACTACCCACAGATACGCAGTATTTT. Full variable domain (missing parts from reference TRBV5-1 and TRBJ2-3): KAGVTQTPRYLIKTRGQQVTLSCSPISGHRSVSWYQQTPGQGLQFLFEYFSETQRNKGNFPGRFSGRQFSNSRSEMNVSTLELGDSALYLCASSILPTDTQYFGPGTRLTVL.

This clonotype occurred many times. The rearrangement links TRBV10-3 to TRBJ1-3, with D tentatively TRBD1 (6 bases). V shed 0 bases and J shed 0 bases, with 12 bases lying between them. The CDR3 runs 17 residues. CDR1 is ENHRY, CDR2 SYGVKD, per germline. The CDR3 coding sequence is TGTGCCATCAGTGAGTCTTCGGACAGATTCTCTGGAAACACCATATATTTT. Translated, it gives CAISESSDRFSGNTIYF.

The sample holds many counts of this clonotype. The chain carries TRBV5-1 and TRBJ2-3; 8 positions match TRBD2. The trim removed 7 bases at V and 5 bases at J, leaving 12 bases unmatched. This CDR3 comprises 15 residues. Germline CDR1 reads SGHRS; CDR2 reads YFSETQ. This CDR3 is CASGLRSGGGDTQYF. CDR3 coding DNA: TGCGCCAGCGGTTTGCGGAGCGGGGGAGGAGATACGCAGTATTTT. Based on the CDR3 plus reference TRBV5-1 and TRBJ2-3, the full variable domain is KAGVTQTPRYLIKTRGQQVTLSCSPISGHRSVSWYQQTPGQGLQFLFEYFSETQRNKGNFPGRFSGRQFSNSRSEMNVSTLELGDSALYLCASGLRSGGGDTQYFGPGTRLTVL.

This clonotype appeared many times. The chain links TRBV3-1 to TRBJ1-1, with a possible D match to TRBD1 (6 bases). The V gene lost 3 bases and the J gene lost 1 base, with 12 bases spanning the gap. Germline V lookup: CDR1 LGHDT, CDR2 YNNKEL (reference sequence). The CDR3 extends over 15 amino acids. This CDR3 is CASSHYSQGNTEAFF. CDR3 sequence (DNA): TGTGCCAGCAGCCACTACTCACAGGGGAACACTGAAGCTTTCTTT.

This clonotype appeared many times. J is TRBJ2-2 and V is TRBV20-1; no clear D. Trimming removed 0 bases from V and 0 bases from J, with 11 bases in between. CDR1 and CDR2 (germline): DFQATT, SNEGSKA (reference sequence). CDR3 length: 16 residues. CDR3: CSARDDARSNTGELFF. In DNA, the CDR3 is TGCAGTGCTAGAGATGACGCGAGATCGAACACCGGGGAGCTGTTTTTT.

This chain joins TRBV5-4 and TRBJ2-3; 10 bases line up with TRBD2. Germline CDR1 and CDR2: SGHNT and YYREEE (reference sequence). The CDR3 contains 18 residues. The V gene end was trimmed by 4 bases and the J gene end by 1 base; junction bases not matched to a gene: 12. The CDR3 bases are TGTGCCAGCAGCCCCCCCTTGGGGAGCGGGAGGGGCACAGATACGCAGTATTTT. Protein sequence: CASSPPLGSGRGTDTQYF.

This clonotype was observed at least ten times. V and J are TRBV5-1 and TRBJ1-1; D might be TRBD1 (5 bases). Germline CDR1 and CDR2: SGHRS and YFSETQ. Deletions cut 1 base from V and 9 bases from J, with 22 bases between. The CDR3 contains 16 residues. The CDR3 loop is CASSLTRNDLKGKAFF. DNA for the CDR3: TGCGCCAGCAGCTTGACCCGGAACGACCTAAAGGGGAAAGCTTTCTTT.

In its sample, this clonotype was seen many times. The genes are TRBV5-1 and TRBJ2-5, with D hard to call. Looked up from germline, CDR1 is SGHRS and CDR2 is YFSETQ. The V gene lost 1 base and the J gene lost 4 bases, with 8 bases spanning the gap. The CDR3 consists of 13 residues. In DNA, the CDR3 is TGCGCCAGCAGCTTGCCTCGCGCAGAGACCCAGTACTTC. Amino acid sequence: CASSLPRAETQYF.

At least ten counts were recorded for this clonotype. The chain uses TRBV4-1 and TRBJ2-3; no reliable D call. Trimming removed 4 bases from V and 3 bases from J, with 17 bases in between. CDR1 MGHRA and CDR2 YSYEKL come from the germline V gene. The CDR3 covers 16 residues. This CDR3 is CASSREAGPPTDTQYF. The CDR3 nucleotides are TGCGCCAGCAGCCGGGAAGCAGGCCCCCCTACAGATACGCAGTATTTT.

This clonotype occurred many times. The rearrangement uses TRBV12-3 or TRBV12-4 and TRBJ1-5, with 9 bases identical to TRBD1. The length of the CDR3 is 14 residues. V lost 1 base and J lost 6; bases outside the gene matches: 1. The CDR3 DNA reads as TGTGCCAGCAGTTTAGGGACAGGGGTTCAGCCCCAGCATTTT. This sequence encodes CASSLGTGVQPQHF.

This clonotype showed up many times. The chain carries TRBV10-3 and TRBJ1-5; no reliable D call. The CDR3 totals 14 residues. Trimming pared 0 bases from V and 4 bases from J, leaving 7 bases between. The V gene's germline CDR1 is ENHRY and CDR2 SYGVKD. The CDR3 coding sequence is TGTGCCATCAGTGAGTCTAAGGGAAATCAGCCCCAGCATTTT. Translating gives CAISESKGNQPQHF.

At least ten counts were recorded for this clonotype. The chain uses TRBV7-9 and TRBJ2-7, with a weak D call TRBD2 (6 bases). Germline CDR1 and CDR2: SEHNR and FQNEAQ (reference sequence). The CDR3 spans 16 residues. The V end lost 6 bases, the J end lost 5 bases, and 23 bases lay between the germline ends. CDR3 sequence reads: CASSRTGVLPLDEQYF. The CDR3 DNA follows: TGTGCCAGCAGTCGAACGGGGGTACTCCCCTTGGACGAGCAGTACTTC. The entire variable domain, with the rest obtained from reference TRBV7-9 and TRBJ2-7, is as follows: DTGVSQNPRHKITKRGQNVTFRCDPISEHNRLYWYRQTLGQGPEFLTYFQNEAQLEKSRLLSDRFSAERPKGSFSTLEIQRTEQGDSAMYLCASSRTGVLPLDEQYFGPGTRLTVT.

The genes are TRBV6-2 or TRBV6-3 and TRBJ1-2; D gene unclear. CDR3 length: 13 residues. The germline V gene has CDR1 MNHEY and CDR2 SVGEGT. Trimming pared 5 bases from V and 4 bases from J, leaving 11 bases between. CDR3 residues: CASSPGKAYGYTF. The CDR3 bases are TGTGCCAGCAGTCCGGGCAAGGCCTATGGCTACACCTTC.

This clonotype was counted at least ten times. The V gene is TRBV5-6, the J gene TRBJ1-2; tentative D call: TRBD1 (5 bases). Germline V gene lookup returns CDR1 SGHDT and CDR2 YYEEEE. V dropped 1 base and J dropped 5 bases, with 12 bases sitting between them. The CDR3 has 14 amino acids. The CDR3 sequence: CASSLWVGTYGYTF. CDR3 coding DNA: TGTGCCAGCAGCTTGTGGGTAGGGACGTATGGCTACACCTTC.